This T cell receptor beta chain was observed in a study of blood T cells in healthy people across ages. With a J-beta primer mix and a sample-barcoded 5' primer, a second PCR ran about 7 to 12 cycles. Each cDNA molecule received a tag from a template-switch adaptor that had 12 random nucleotides. TCRdb itself ran the 5' RACE reads through MiXCR, one entry per CDR3 protein. The table has approximately 600,000 distinct CDR3 sequences, 58% seen once; the top ten hold 30% to 45%. Each sample used at least 6.5 million PBMCs. Points on this clonotype: Antigen unknown.

Findings and limits, study-wide: Conclusively comparing naive with antigen-experienced cells was impossible with unsorted PBMCs.

The CDR3 consists of 13 residues. The V gene lost 7 bases and the J gene lost 4 bases, with 14 bases spanning the gap. The V gene's germline CDR1 is SGHRS and CDR2 YFSETQ. The sequencing sample was made of blood. The chain is built from TRBV5-1 and TRBJ2-5, with D possibly being TRBD1 (6 bases). The source is a man aged 60 to 69 in good health. The CDR3, as DNA: TGCGCCAGCCACGGACAGTCATTAGAGACCCAGTACTTC. Residues: CASHGQSLETQYF.